This TCR beta chain was found in a study of T cells in Graves' hyperthyroidism and ophthalmopathy. Germline V gives CDR1 LNHDA, CDR2 SQIVND (reference sequence). The CDR3 has 14 amino acids. V was pared by 1 base and J by 5 bases, with 4 bases of the junction left unmatched. RNA transcripts yielded amplified TCR beta CDR3 regions. The primer set for the first-round RT-PCR of the TCR CDR3 was HTBI. TCRdb reprocessed the multiplex PCR reads with MiXCR, giving one entry per CDR3 protein. The sample contains 400,000 to 550,000 distinct CDR3 sequences, around 15% of which appear only once. Overall study findings and caveats: Ophthalmopathy was separated from stable hyperthyroidism by a 13 V-J model. Model output signaled ophthalmopathy a median approximately 6 months ahead of onset.

Note on this clonotype: No antigen is known for it.

Newly diagnosed hyperthyroidism patients aged 18 to 65 years had disease lasting under 2 months. Those patients with uncontrolled infection, other autoimmune disease, pregnancy or lactation were excluded. The chain uses TRBV19 and TRBJ1-1, with 7 positions matching TRBD1. This receptor was obtained from a woman between 18 and 30 years old with Graves' hyperthyroidism. Sequenced: blood. The CDR3 DNA reads as TGTGCCAGTAGTATAGGAGGGGGCCCGACTGAAGCTTTCTTT. Translation gives CASSIGGGPTEAFF.